These 22 T cell receptor beta chains originate from one sample sequenced in a study of blood T cell repertoires in COVID-19. Profiling relied on immunoSEQ multiplex PCR, and the TCRdb table lists in-frame clones only, not all of them. Among under 200,000 clones listed, 86% were seen once. The sequencing sample was made of peripheral blood. Source of these receptors: an older man with acute or convalescent COVID-19.

CDR3 protein: CATRWRVEDTQYF. CDR3 nucleotide sequence: TGTGCCACCCGCTGGCGGGTGGAAGATACGCAGTATTTT. This chain links TRBV19 with TRBJ2-3; TRBD2 might be the D (5 bases). Germline values: CDR1 LNHDA, CDR2 SQIVND (reference sequence). V lost 10 bases and J 5 bases, leaving 16 bases between the germline ends. The length of the CDR3 is 13 residues.

The chain links TRBV6-1 to TRBJ1-2, with TRBD1 identical over 8 bases. The J segment lost 13 bases and the V segment lost 0 bases, leaving 7 bases of the junction unmatched. From germline, CDR1 is MNHNS and CDR2 SASEGT. The CDR3 extends over 13 amino acids. The CDR3 reads CASSEALRGQGTF. CDR3 coding DNA: TGTGCCAGCAGTGAAGCGCTTCGTGGACAGGGCACCTTC.

This clone was counted once. This chain joins TRBV19 and TRBJ2-5, with 8 bases lining up with TRBD2. Germline V gene lookup returns CDR1 LNHDA and CDR2 SQIVND (reference sequence). The CDR3 totals 14 residues. Germline trimming cut 7 bases from V and 5 bases from J; bases unmatched to any gene: 9. The CDR3 reads CASKASGWGETQYF. CDR3 sequence (DNA): TGTGCCAGTAAAGCTAGCGGGTGGGGGGAGACCCAGTACTTC.

The chain has TRBV27 and TRBJ1-5, with 10 bases that match TRBD1. With V trimmed by 5 bases and J by 0 bases, 4 bases remained unmatched. This CDR3 region has 16 residues. Per the germline V gene, CDR1 is MNHEY and CDR2 is SMNVEV (reference sequence). The CDR3 region is CASSDRGRVSNQPQHF. DNA of the CDR3: TGTGCCAGCAGTGACAGGGGGCGAGTTAGCAATCAGCCCCAGCATTTT.

The genes are TRBV5-6 and TRBJ1-2, with D hard to call. V shed 4 bases and J shed 6 bases, with 13 bases lying between them. Germline lookup yields CDR1 SGHDT and CDR2 YYEEEE. The CDR3 has 13 amino acids. The CDR3 sequence: CASSLERLHGYTF. The CDR3 coding sequence is TGTGCCAGCAGCCTTGAAAGACTTCATGGCTACACCTTC. Using reference TRBV5-6 and TRBJ1-2 for the parts outside the CDR3, the full variable domain is DAGVTQSPTHLIKTRGQQVTLRCSPKSGHDTVSWYQQALGQGPQFIFQYYEEEERQRGNFPDRFSGHQFPNYSSELNVNALLLGDSALYLCASSLERLHGYTFGSGTRLTVV.

The V gene is TRBV14, the J gene TRBJ2-1, with 13 bases fitting TRBD2. The CDR3 has 16 residues. Germline V gene data show CDR1 as SGHDN and CDR2 as FVKESK. The V and J ends lost 4 bases and 8 bases, in that order; junction bases with no gene match: 8. The CDR3 DNA follows: TGTGCCAGCAGCCTAAGGACTAGCGGGGGCGAAGATGAGCAGTTCTTC. Protein product: CASSLRTSGGEDEQFF.

V usage is TRBV19 and J usage is TRBJ2-5, with TRBD2 matching 10 bases. CDR1 and CDR2 (germline): LNHDA, SQIVND (reference sequence). Trimming at V came to 4 bases and at J to 4 bases, leaving 6 bases not matched to a gene. This CDR3 contains 15 residues. The CDR3 nucleotides are TGTGCCAGTAGTACCCGTAGCGGGGGGCTAGAGACCCAGTACTTC. Its translation is CASSTRSGGLETQYF.

The CDR3 sequence is CASSYGTEGYTF. The CDR3 DNA follows: TGTGCCAGCAGTTACGGGACAGAAGGCTACACCTTC. V gene TRBV6-5 combines with J gene TRBJ1-2, with TRBD1 identical over 7 bases. Germline lookup yields CDR1 MNHEY and CDR2 SVGAGI. The junction had 2 bases not matched to a gene; V was cut back by 2 bases and J by 8 bases. CDR3 size: 12 residues.

V and J are TRBV11-3 and TRBJ2-3; 7 positions agree with TRBD1. The CDR3 covers 16 residues. The V gene end was trimmed by 3 bases and the J gene end by 4 bases; junction bases not matched to a gene: 10. Germline V gene sequence: CDR1 SGHNT, CDR2 YENEEA. DNA of the CDR3: TGTGCCAGCAGCTTCCCGAGAGGGGGCGACGCAGATACGCAGTATTTT. Protein sequence: CASSFPRGGDADTQYF.

This chain uses TRBV30 with TRBJ2-5; 9 bases map to TRBD2. Trimming took 4 bases from V and 5 from J; bases not matched to a gene: 5. The CDR3 is made up of 13 amino acids. CDR1 is GTSNPN and CDR2 is SVGIG in the germline V gene (reference sequence). The CDR3 loop reads CAWNSGSGETQYF. As DNA, the CDR3 is TGTGCCTGGAATAGCGGGAGCGGGGAGACCCAGTACTTC.

The chain has TRBV9 and TRBJ2-5; D is perhaps TRBD1 (5 bases). The CDR3 runs to 16 residues. Germline loops: CDR1 SGDLS, CDR2 YYNGEE. V was pared by 0 bases and J by 3 bases, with 15 bases between. The CDR3 DNA is TGTGCCAGCAGCGTAGCCGTTGGGGCCGCAGAAGAGACCCAGTACTTC. Residues: CASSVAVGAAEETQYF.

The count of this clone is one. The chain recombines TRBV6-5 with TRBJ1-1; 7 bases map to TRBD1. The CDR3 runs 14 residues. CDR1 and CDR2 from the germline V gene are MNHEY and SVGAGI. V lost 4 bases to trimming and J lost 3 bases; unmatched junction nucleotides: 5. The CDR3: CASSSPDRDTEAFF. CDR3 coding DNA: TGTGCCAGCAGTTCCCCCGACAGGGACACTGAAGCTTTCTTT.

The CDR3 spells CATSDPRQGDQPQHF. CDR3 DNA: TGTGCCACCAGTGACCCGCGACAGGGGGATCAGCCCCAGCATTTT. The chain links TRBV24-1 to TRBJ1-5, with 9 bases aligning to TRBD1. Germline CDR1 KGHDR, CDR2 SFDVKD. The CDR3 length is 15 residues. V lost 4 bases, J lost 5 bases, and 5 bases stayed unmatched.

The chain combines TRBV6-1 with TRBJ1-1, with 9 bases lining up with TRBD1. CDR3 length: 16 residues. Germline assignment: CDR1 MNHNS and CDR2 SASEGT. V lost 2 bases and J lost 6; bases outside the gene matches: 10. CDR3 loop: CASSETPGQGLAEAFF. The CDR3 DNA reads as TGTGCCAGCAGTGAAACCCCGGGACAGGGCCTGGCTGAAGCTTTCTTT.

The chain combines TRBV5-1 with TRBJ1-4, with no clear D. CDR1 is SGHRS, CDR2 YFSETQ, per germline. There are 16 residues in the CDR3. Trimming stripped 0 bases from V and 3 bases from J, with 12 bases between. CDR3 coding DNA: TGCGCCAGCAGCTTGGCAGCCAGGCCCTCTAATGAAAAACTGTTTTTT. This codes for CASSLAARPSNEKLFF.

The chain couples TRBV30 to TRBJ1-6; the D gene is possibly TRBD1 (5 bases). The ends were cut back, 8 bases at V and 9 bases at J, with 14 bases in the middle. Per germline, CDR1 GTSNPN and CDR2 SVGIG (reference sequence). The CDR3 is 12 residues long. The CDR3 is CARWGVCSPLHF. CDR3 DNA: TGTGCCCGTTGGGGGGTTTGTTCACCCCTCCACTTT.

CDR3 DNA: TGTGCCAGCCACCCGGGGAACCAAGAGACCCAGTACTTC. Protein sequence: CASHPGNQETQYF. The chain uses TRBV6-5 and TRBJ2-5, with TRBD2 as a possible D gene (5 bases). CDR3 size: 13 residues. Trimming cost V 8 bases and J 0 bases, with 10 bases left between them. Germline CDR1 and CDR2: MNHEY and SVGAGI.

The chain carries TRBV29-1 and TRBJ2-3; a weak D match, TRBD2 (7 bases). Germline V CDR1 and CDR2: SQVTM, ANQGSEA. This CDR3 region has 10 residues. The CDR3 protein is CGGATDTQYF. CDR3 nucleotides: TGCGGGGGGGCCACAGATACGCAGTATTTT.

The V call is TRBV28, the J call TRBJ1-4; D possibly corresponds to TRBD1 (6 bases). The CDR3 runs 15 residues. CDR1 is MDHEN, CDR2 SYDVKM, per germline. Trimming removed 5 bases at V and 0 bases at J, with 10 bases between. The CDR3 DNA reads TGTGCCAGCAGTGAACAGGGCGCAACTAATGAAAAACTGTTTTTT. Encoded protein: CASSEQGATNEKLFF.

V usage is TRBV27 and J usage is TRBJ2-1, with D possibly matching TRBD2 (6 bases). Trimming removed 2 bases from V and 15 bases from J, with 17 bases in between. Germline V gene lookup returns CDR1 MNHEY and CDR2 SMNVEV (reference sequence). The CDR3 covers 13 residues. The CDR3 here is CASSLGGWSSPFF. The CDR3 region has the DNA TGTGCCAGCAGTTTAGGGGGGTGGAGCTCGCCGTTCTTC.

The chain employs TRBV29-1 and TRBJ2-7; 9 bases are shared with TRBD2. The germline V gene encodes CDR1 SQVTM and CDR2 ANQGSEA. This CDR3 contains 14 residues. V shed 6 bases and J 7 bases; nucleotides not matched to a gene: 13. CDR3 DNA sequence: TGCAGCGTGCGGGATAGCGGGAGACTGTGGGAGCAGTACTTC. This sequence encodes CSVRDSGRLWEQYF.

The chain uses TRBV7-3 and TRBJ1-6; 7 bases map to TRBD1. This CDR3 comprises 14 residues. Per the germline V gene, CDR1 is SGHTA and CDR2 is FQGTGA. Trimming took 4 bases from V and 8 from J; bases not matched to a gene: 5. The CDR3 is CASSSGTEDSPLHF. For the CDR3, the DNA is TGTGCCAGCAGCTCCGGGACAGAGGATTCACCCCTCCACTTT.